The 22 T cell receptor beta chains below all came from one sample that was sequenced in a study of siplizumab effects on memory and regulatory T cells (dated by TCRdb to the late 2010s). Receptor libraries were prepared by the immunoSEQ multiplex PCR assay. TCRdb stores this immuneACCESS table with in-frame sequences only. Part of the clones is absent; in the studies checked, under half of the shortfall reflects unresolved V genes, and no reason is known for the rest. The table for this sample lists some 110,000 clones; around 94% of them were counted only once. The top ten hold around 1.7% of the sample. Material: non-Treg CD4+ T cells sorted from blood. The meaning of the sample's cell subset or site label: FACS-sorted unstimulated CD4+ non-regulatory T cells. These receptors all stem from a human donor in good health.

This chain connects TRBV27 to TRBJ2-4; weak D call: TRBD1 (6 bases). Between the trimmed V and J ends, which lost 5 bases and 5 bases, there was a span of 22 bases. This CDR3 is built from 17 residues. CDR1 is MNHEY, CDR2 SMNVEV, per germline (reference sequence). This CDR3 reads CASSPLIKGVAENIQYF. The CDR3 nucleotides are TGTGCCAGCAGTCCCCTAATTAAGGGGGTTGCGGAAAACATTCAGTACTTC.

As for this clone: At the DNA level, this CDR3 is encoded by other sequences in the same sample as well. The chain joins TRBV6-5 to TRBJ1-2; TRBD1 aligns across 7 bases. This CDR3 comprises 14 residues. Germline V CDR1 and CDR2: MNHEY, SVGAGI. The junction had 9 bases not matched to a gene; V was cut back by 6 bases and J by 5 bases. This CDR3 reads CASSPTGQAYGYTF. CDR3 sequence (DNA): TGTGCCAGCAGCCCCACCGGACAGGCGTATGGCTACACCTTC.

This clone was seen just once. The chain employs TRBV2 and TRBJ1-1, with D unclear. With 5 bases removed from V and 0 bases from J, the gap between germline ends came to 4 bases. Germline values: CDR1 SNHLY, CDR2 FYNNEI. The CDR3 contains 12 residues. The CDR3 protein is CASSRVNTEAFF. The CDR3 nucleotides are TGTGCCAGCAGTAGAGTGAACACTGAAGCTTTCTTT.

This clone has just a few counts. The gene calls are TRBV7-9 and TRBJ1-6; 7 bases are a match to TRBD1. Trimming cost V 10 bases and J 7 bases; bases outside gene matches: 7. CDR3 length: 13 residues. Germline CDR1 SEHNR, CDR2 FQNEAQ (reference sequence). The CDR3 DNA sequence: TGTGCCATCCAGGGGGGTACGAATTCACCCCTCCACTTT. It encodes CAIQGGTNSPLHF.

The gene calls are TRBV10-3 and TRBJ2-7, with 7 positions matching TRBD1. The CDR3 contains 16 residues. Germline V gene data show CDR1 as ENHRY and CDR2 as SYGVKD. The ends lost 3 bases at V and 2 bases at J; junction bases unmatched: 10. CDR3 sequence reads: CAISDPGQASPYEQYF. In nucleotides, the CDR3 is TGTGCCATCAGTGACCCCGGACAGGCGAGCCCCTACGAGCAGTACTTC.

The genes are TRBV7-8 and TRBJ1-3; D gene ambiguous. Trimming took 3 bases from V and 7 from J, leaving 13 bases between them. Germline loops: CDR1 SGHVS, CDR2 FQNEAQ. The CDR3 spans 14 residues. This CDR3 reads CASSLSWLGNTIYF. Written as DNA, the CDR3 is TGTGCCAGCAGCTTGTCGTGGTTAGGGAACACCATATATTTT. Filled out from reference TRBV7-8 and TRBJ1-3, the complete variable domain reads GAGVSQSPRYKVAKRGQDVALRCDPISGHVSLFWYQQALGQGPEFLTYFQNEAQLDKSGLPSDRFFAERPEGSVSTLKIQRTQQEDSAVYLCASSLSWLGNTIYFGEGSWLTVV.

This sequence joins TRBV19 and TRBJ1-5; the match to TRBD1 covers 7 bases. The CDR3 consists of 16 residues. CDR1 is LNHDA, CDR2 SQIVND, per germline (reference sequence). J lost 3 bases, V lost 5 bases, and 10 bases had no gene match. CDR3 residues: CASSYPTGINNQPQHF. As DNA, the CDR3 is TGTGCCAGTAGTTACCCGACAGGGATCAACAATCAGCCCCAGCATTTT.

The rearrangement joins TRBV10-2 to TRBJ2-2; D may be TRBD1 (6 bases). CDR3 length: 14 amino acids. CDR1 is WSHSY, CDR2 SAAADI, per germline. The V end lost 6 bases, the J end lost 5 bases, and 13 bases lay between the germline ends. CDR3 DNA: TGCGCCAGCAGAGGACAGAGAGATACCGGGGAGCTGTTTTTT. Translating it yields CASRGQRDTGELFF.

The chain uses TRBV5-1 and TRBJ1-3, with TRBD1 matching over 7 bases. Germline lookup yields CDR1 SGHRS and CDR2 YFSETQ. The CDR3 length is 16 residues. V shed 2 bases, J shed 0 bases, and the junction held 5 bases outside the gene matches. This chain's CDR3 is CASSFLGQDSGNTIYF. CDR3 sequence (DNA): TGCGCCAGCAGCTTTCTAGGACAGGACTCTGGAAACACCATATATTTT. Supplemented by reference TRBV5-1 and TRBJ1-3, the full variable domain reads KAGVTQTPRYLIKTRGQQVTLSCSPISGHRSVSWYQQTPGQGLQFLFEYFSETQRNKGNFPGRFSGRQFSNSRSEMNVSTLELGDSALYLCASSFLGQDSGNTIYFGEGSWLTVV.

This sequence joins TRBV29-1 and TRBJ1-2; TRBD1 agrees at 9 bases. In germline, CDR1 is SQVTM, CDR2 ANQGSEA. The CDR3 sequence is 13 residues long. V lost 1 base and J lost 5; bases outside the gene matches: 2. The CDR3 region is CSVEVDRGYGYTF. As DNA, the CDR3 is TGCAGCGTTGAAGTCGACAGGGGGTATGGCTACACCTTC.

This clone was found a few times. The rearrangement joins TRBV2 to TRBJ2-7; TRBD1 matches at 9 bases. CDR3 length equals 15 residues. The germline CDR1 and CDR2 sequences are SNHLY and FYNNEI. The ends lost 5 bases at V and 7 bases at J; junction bases unmatched: 12. CDR3 loop: CASSRLPGQGEEQYF. CDR3 sequence (DNA): TGTGCCAGCAGTCGACTCCCGGGACAGGGTGAGGAGCAGTACTTC.

The chain uses TRBV15 and TRBJ2-7, with D unclear. This CDR3 comprises 14 residues. V lost 6 bases to trimming and J lost 6 bases, with 18 bases between them. In germline, CDR1 is LNHNV, CDR2 YYDKDF (reference sequence). This CDR3 is CATSRPSEILEQYF. The CDR3 region has the DNA TGTGCCACCAGTAGACCCTCTGAGATCCTCGAGCAGTACTTC.

This chain joins TRBV5-4 and TRBJ2-5; maybe TRBD2 (6 bases). The closer fit of TRBJ2-7 to the DNA end suggests the J call may be wrong. The germline gives CDR1 SGHNT, CDR2 YYREEE (reference sequence). CDR3 length: 16 residues. In DNA, the CDR3 is TGTGCCAGCAGCTTTCGGGGGACCCACCCCTCCTACGAGCAGTACTTC. Amino acid sequence: CASSFRGTHPSYEQYF.

This sequence joins TRBV5-1 and TRBJ2-1, with TRBD2 identical over 8 bases. CDR1 and CDR2 (germline): SGHRS, YFSETQ. The CDR3 has 14 amino acids. J lost 7 bases, V lost 2 bases, and 5 bases had no gene match. The CDR3 coding sequence is TGCGCCAGCAGCTTCAGCGGGAGCTTAAATGAGCAGTTCTTC. Its translation is CASSFSGSLNEQFF.

This clone appeared a single time. The J gene is TRBJ1-1, the V gene TRBV6-5; D is perhaps TRBD1 (5 bases). CDR1 and CDR2 from the germline V gene are MNHEY and SVGAGI. The V gene lost 2 bases and the J gene lost 5 bases, with 15 bases spanning the gap. CDR3 size: 15 residues. The CDR3: CASSYGARVGTEAFF. The CDR3 DNA is TGTGCCAGCAGTTACGGGGCCAGGGTGGGGACTGAAGCTTTCTTT.

This sequence joins TRBV20-1 and TRBJ2-7; D assignment may be TRBD1 or TRBD2 (5 bases each). The CDR3 contains 11 residues. Germline V CDR1 and CDR2: DFQATT, SNEGSKA (reference sequence). V lost 5 bases to trimming and J lost 6 bases, with 11 bases between them. CDR3 residues: CSAGTTGEQYF. The DNA of the CDR3 is TGCAGTGCTGGGACGACCGGCGAGCAGTACTTC.

Here the CDR3 DNA reads TGTGCCAGCTACCTAACAGGGGCCGCGGGGGAGCAGTACTTC. Protein sequence: CASYLTGAAGEQYF. This sequence joins TRBV6-1 and TRBJ2-7; TRBD1 might be the D (7 bases). CDR3 length equals 14 residues. CDR1 MNHNS and CDR2 SASEGT come from the germline V gene. V was cut by 8 bases and J by 7 bases, with 21 bases left in between.

This chain connects TRBV10-2 to TRBJ2-1; 10 bases fit TRBD2. The CDR3 sequence is 16 residues long. Per the germline V gene, CDR1 is WSHSY and CDR2 is SAAADI. V was clipped by 6 bases and J by 3 bases; unmatched bases: 8. CDR3 sequence reads: CASSRGLAAVYNEQFF. The CDR3 nucleotides read TGCGCCAGCAGCCGCGGACTAGCGGCCGTCTACAATGAGCAGTTCTTC.

The chain combines TRBV19 with TRBJ2-1, with TRBD2 matching 11 bases. Germline CDR1 reads LNHDA; CDR2 reads SQIVND (reference sequence). The CDR3 is made up of 18 amino acids. V lost 7 bases and J lost 2; bases outside the gene matches: 13. This CDR3 is CASTAGLAGGRTYNEQFF. The CDR3 DNA reads TGTGCCAGTACCGCCGGCTTAGCGGGAGGGAGGACCTACAATGAGCAGTTCTTC. Full variable domain (remainder filled in from reference TRBV19 and TRBJ2-1): DGGITQSPKYLFRKEGQNVTLSCEQNLNHDAMYWYRQDPGQGLRLIYYSQIVNDFQKGDIAEGYSVSREKKESFPLTVTSAQKNPTAFYLCASTAGLAGGRTYNEQFFGPGTRLTVL.

The rearrangement uses TRBV10-3 and TRBJ1-5, with D possibly TRBD1 on 6 matching bases. Germline assignment: CDR1 ENHRY and CDR2 SYGVKD. The V gene lost 5 bases and the J gene lost 0 bases, with 11 bases spanning the gap. The CDR3 covers 15 residues. In DNA form, the CDR3 reads TGTGCCATCAGTAGGACAGAAGATAGCAATCAGCCCCAGCATTTT. It is translated as CAISRTEDSNQPQHF.

The J gene is TRBJ1-2, the V gene TRBV23-1; possibly TRBD1 for D (5 bases). TRBV23-1 is filed as an ORF, its function uncertain. The CDR3 sequence is 9 residues long. V was cut by 7 bases and J by 8 bases, with 5 bases left in between. The CDR3 loop is CASTGGYTF. CDR3 sequence (DNA): TGCGCCAGCACAGGGGGCTACACCTTC.

CDR3 protein: CASRQAGEETQYF. The CDR3 DNA reads as TGTGCCAGCAGGCAGGCGGGAGAAGAGACCCAGTACTTC. The chain recombines TRBV5-5 with TRBJ2-5; TRBD2 matches at 7 bases. This CDR3 has 13 residues. The ends lost 5 bases at V and 3 bases at J; junction bases unmatched: 4. Germline CDR1 SGHKS, CDR2 YYEKEE (reference sequence).